Shown below are 8 T cell receptor beta chains from a single sample sequenced in a study of cytomegalovirus exposure and HLA in healthy donors. Sequencing used immunoSEQ multiplex PCR; TCRdb keeps in-frame clones, though not all of them. The sample yields fewer than 400,000 clones, more than 80% seen once. Sequenced: PBMCs. The source of these receptors is a woman under 30 in good health and CMV-seronegative.

The sample holds a few counts of this clone. V gene TRBV7-2 combines with J gene TRBJ1-5; D ambiguous. The V end lost 2 bases, the J end lost 7 bases, and 6 bases lay between the germline ends. Germline-derived CDR1 and CDR2 are SGHTA and FQGNSA. The CDR3 is 12 amino acids. The CDR3 protein is CASSLFPQPQHF. CDR3 coding DNA: TGTGCCAGCAGCTTATTTCCACAGCCCCAGCATTTT. The full variable domain, with the rest looked up from reference TRBV7-2 and TRBJ1-5, is GAGVSQSPSNKVTEKGKDVELRCDPISGHTALYWYRQSLGQGLEFLIYFQGNSAPDKSGLPSDRFSAERTGGSVSTLTIQRTQQEDSAVYLCASSLFPQPQHFGDGTRLSIL.

V and J are TRBV5-1 and TRBJ2-7; 8 nucleotides agree with TRBD1. CDR1 is SGHRS, CDR2 YFSETQ, per germline. The CDR3 is 12 residues long. The V segment lost 7 bases and the J segment 6 bases; nucleotides outside the gene matches: 6. CDR3 region: CASSVDRGEQYF. The CDR3 DNA sequence: TGCGCCAGCTCTGTCGACAGGGGCGAGCAGTACTTC.

The gene calls are TRBV9 and TRBJ2-2; 10 bases map to TRBD1. V lost 0 bases, J lost 10 bases, and 9 bases stayed unmatched. Germline assignment: CDR1 SGDLS and CDR2 YYNGEE. This CDR3 spans 16 amino acids. The CDR3 nucleotides are TGTGCCAGCAGCGTAGCTTGGACAGGGGGTCGCGCGGAGCTGTTTTTT. Translation gives CASSVAWTGGRAELFF.

The chain couples TRBV7-9 to TRBJ2-7; 14 bases agree with TRBD2. The ends lost 5 bases at V and 1 base at J; junction bases unmatched: 4. In germline, CDR1 is SEHNR, CDR2 FQNEAQ (reference sequence). This CDR3 spans 16 amino acids. CDR3 in DNA: TGTGCCAGCAGCGGGACTAGCGGGAGTAGTTCCTACGAGCAGTACTTC. Amino acids: CASSGTSGSSSYEQYF. Full variable domain (remainder filled in from reference TRBV7-9 and TRBJ2-7): DTGVSQNPRHKITKRGQNVTFRCDPISEHNRLYWYRQTLGQGPEFLTYFQNEAQLEKSRLLSDRFSAERPKGSFSTLEIQRTEQGDSAMYLCASSGTSGSSSYEQYFGPGTRLTVT.

This CDR3 reads CASSYQSGQNYEQYF. The DNA for the CDR3 is TGTGCCAGCAGTTACCAGTCGGGACAGAACTACGAGCAGTACTTC. The chain recombines TRBV6-5 with TRBJ2-7, with 7 nucleotides matching TRBD1. V dropped 2 bases and J dropped 3; count of bases not matched to a gene: 7. Germline V gives CDR1 MNHEY, CDR2 SVGAGI. The length of the CDR3 is 15 residues.

The chain combines TRBV19 with TRBJ1-2, with 7 bases lining up with TRBD1. Germline V gene data show CDR1 as LNHDA and CDR2 as SQIVND (reference sequence). The V segment lost 10 bases and the J segment 0 bases; nucleotides outside the gene matches: 8. This CDR3 has 14 residues. The CDR3: CATKGQPTNYGYTF. CDR3 in DNA: TGTGCCACTAAGGGACAGCCAACTAACTATGGCTACACCTTC.

V usage is TRBV6-1 and J usage is TRBJ2-7; the D gene is possibly TRBD1 (6 bases). The CDR3 extends over 13 amino acids. V gave up 5 bases and J gave up 4 bases, with 12 bases separating them. CDR1 and CDR2 (germline): MNHNS, SASEGT. Here the CDR3 reads CASSFLGQYEQYF. The CDR3 nucleotides read TGTGCCAGCAGTTTTCTAGGACAGTACGAGCAGTACTTC.

V usage is TRBV15 and J usage is TRBJ1-5; D is possibly TRBD1 (6 bases). Germline values: CDR1 LNHNV, CDR2 YYDKDF (reference sequence). Trimming shortened V by 1 base and J by 5 bases, and 15 bases separated the two germline ends. The CDR3 contains 16 residues. For the CDR3, the DNA is TGTGCCACCAGCAGAGTTACAGGGTCGATTTATCAGCCCCAGCATTTT. This sequence encodes CATSRVTGSIYQPQHF. Using reference TRBV15 and TRBJ1-5 for the parts outside the CDR3, the full variable domain is DAMVIQNPRYQVTQFGKPVTLSCSQTLNHNVMYWYQQKSSQAPKLLFHYYDKDFNNEADTPDNFQSRRPNTSFCFLDIRSPGLGDTAMYLCATSRVTGSIYQPQHFGDGTRLSIL.